This TCR beta chain is drawn from a study of T cell clusters in autoimmune cytopenias. Germline CDR1 and CDR2: SGHVS and FNYEAQ. The CDR3 is 15 amino acids. TRB was amplified from roughly 250 ng of peripheral blood genomic DNA per sample. General study points: TRB repertoire shifts in secondary cytopenia and chronic lymphocytic leukemia mostly reflected lymphoma, not autoimmunity.

TRB was amplified by touch-down multiplex PCR, primer pools A and B combined. TCRdb reanalyzed the multiplex PCR reads, giving one entry per CDR3 protein sequence and no DNA. This sample's clone table lists roughly 4,000 distinct CDR3 sequences. With respect to this clonotype: Its antigen is unidentified.

These data are also associated with another study on T cell repertoires in aging, cancer and after chemotherapy. That report notes: In healthy donors, age-related TCR diversity loss mainly reflected lost richness.

The sequence was collected from a human donor in good health. Specimen: peripheral blood. The chain combines TRBV7-6 with TRBJ2-4. The CDR3 sequence is CASSPFGDVKNIQYF.